The 28 T cell receptor beta chains below come from one sample, sequenced in a study of beta chain features in type 1 diabetes. Their antigen targets remain unknown. Study-wide findings and caveats: Across all four CD4+ subsets, people with type 1 diabetes showed modestly shorter TCRB CDR3s.

Since all of the isolated RNA was reverse transcribed, expressed TCRB transcripts were what got sequenced. Profiling relied on immunoSEQ multiplex PCR, and the TCRdb table lists in-frame clones only, not all of them. The data show 500,000 to 850,000 clones, about 14% seen once. Input material: naive CD4+ T cells from blood. The receptors here all came from a young man with type 1 diabetes.

The chain carries TRBV27 and TRBJ1-1; D uncertain. V was trimmed by 3 bases and J by 1 base, leaving 6 bases between them. The CDR3 spans 13 residues. The germline V gene encodes CDR1 MNHEY and CDR2 SMNVEV (reference sequence). CDR3 sequence reads: CASSFKPNTEAFF. CDR3 in DNA: TGTGCCAGCAGTTTTAAGCCGAACACTGAAGCTTTCTTT.

This clone came up a few times. The chain is built from TRBV4-3 and TRBJ2-3; a possible D gene is TRBD1 (6 bases). The ends were cut back, 0 bases at V and 8 bases at J, with 12 bases in the middle. This CDR3 spans 14 amino acids. In germline, CDR1 is LGHNA, CDR2 YSLEER. CDR3 sequence: CASSQDRGPGTQYF. The CDR3 coding sequence is TGCGCCAGCAGCCAAGACAGGGGACCTGGTACGCAGTATTTT.

This clone was seen a few times. The V and J genes are TRBV7-2 and TRBJ2-4, with a tentative D call TRBD2 (7 bases). The length of the CDR3 is 14 residues. Germline loops: CDR1 SGHTA, CDR2 FQGNSA. Trimming cost V 4 bases and J 2 bases, with 9 bases left between them. The CDR3 loop reads CASSSGGPKNIQYF. The CDR3 DNA reads TGTGCCAGCAGCTCCGGGGGGCCCAAAAACATTCAGTACTTC. Supplemented by reference TRBV7-2 and TRBJ2-4, the full variable domain reads GAGVSQSPSNKVTEKGKDVELRCDPISGHTALYWYRQSLGQGLEFLIYFQGNSAPDKSGLPSDRFSAERTGGSVSTLTIQRTQQEDSAVYLCASSSGGPKNIQYFGAGTRLSVL.

This clone occurred a few times. One end of the junction does not line up with germline, which may come from a read error. The chain employs TRBV2 and TRBJ1-1; D is possibly TRBD1 (5 bases). CDR1 is SNHLY and CDR2 is FYNNEI in the germline V gene. CDR3 size: 8 residues. CDR3 bases: TGTGCCAGCAGTGAGGGGGAGTTT. Translating it yields CASSEGEF.

V usage is TRBV6-5 and J usage is TRBJ2-6; D remains unclear. The germline CDR1 and CDR2 sequences are MNHEY and SVGAGI. The V end was cut by 6 bases, the J end by 0 bases, with 3 bases between. The CDR3 extends over 13 amino acids. CDR3: CASRTSGANVLTF. In nucleotides, the CDR3 is TGTGCCAGCAGGACCTCTGGGGCCAACGTCCTGACTTTC.

This clone turned up a few times. V and J are TRBV28 and TRBJ1-5; TRBD1 is a possible D gene (5 bases). Germline CDR1 reads MDHEN; CDR2 reads SYDVKM. The CDR3 runs 12 residues. Trimming pared 10 bases from V and 1 base from J, leaving 8 bases between. CDR3: CAIRESNQPQHF. DNA for the CDR3: TGTGCCATCAGGGAAAGCAATCAGCCCCAGCATTTT.

The V and J genes are TRBV5-1 and TRBJ2-5, with a weak D call TRBD1 (6 bases). This CDR3 has 15 residues. Trimming took 0 bases from V and 5 from J, leaving 14 bases between them. Germline CDR1 is SGHRS and CDR2 is YFSETQ. The CDR3 nucleotides are TGCGCCAGCAGCTTGGCCGACAGGCGACAGGAGACCCAGTACTTC. Protein: CASSLADRRQETQYF.

This clone occurred a few times. The chain employs TRBV7-2 and TRBJ2-1; D uncertain. Trimming removed 3 bases at V and 6 bases at J, with 15 bases between. From germline, CDR1 is SGHTA and CDR2 FQGNSA. The CDR3 extends over 15 amino acids. CDR3 sequence: CASSFRQLVGNEQFF. The DNA for the CDR3 is TGTGCCAGCAGCTTCCGGCAGCTAGTAGGCAATGAGCAGTTCTTC.

This clone was counted a few times. The sample carries other DNA sequences with the same CDR3. The rearrangement uses TRBV7-9 and TRBJ2-2; no reliable D call. This CDR3 has 14 amino acids. Trimming removed 1 base at V and 5 bases at J, with 8 bases between. Germline CDR1 reads SEHNR; CDR2 reads FQNEAQ (reference sequence). The CDR3 loop is CASSLVRLTGELFF. The CDR3 region has the DNA TGTGCCAGCAGCTTAGTACGACTGACCGGGGAGCTGTTTTTT. Drawing the rest from reference TRBV7-9 and TRBJ2-2, the complete variable domain is DTGVSQNPRHKITKRGQNVTFRCDPISEHNRLYWYRQTLGQGPEFLTYFQNEAQLEKSRLLSDRFSAERPKGSFSTLEIQRTEQGDSAMYLCASSLVRLTGELFFGEGSRLTVL.

This clone appeared a few times. V gene TRBV9 combines with J gene TRBJ2-5; TRBD2 matches at 10 bases. The CDR3 is 15 residues long. The J segment lost 2 bases and the V segment lost 3 bases, leaving 4 bases of the junction unmatched. In germline, CDR1 is SGDLS, CDR2 YYNGEE. The CDR3 coding sequence is TGTGCCAGCAGCGAACGGACTAGCGGACAAGAGACCCAGTACTTC. Translated: CASSERTSGQETQYF.

The rearrangement uses TRBV25-1 and TRBJ2-1; 12 bases align to TRBD1. The CDR3 sequence is 16 residues long. Germline loops: CDR1 MGHDK, CDR2 SYGVNS. The V gene end was trimmed by 2 bases and the J gene end by 8 bases; junction bases not matched to a gene: 7. CDR3 in DNA: TGTGCCAGCAGTGAAACGCACGGGACAGGGGGCGATGAGCAGTTCTTC. The encoded protein is CASSETHGTGGDEQFF.

The table lists this clone with a few counts. The chain links TRBV7-6 to TRBJ1-6; D unclear. Trimming shortened V by 3 bases and J by 8 bases, and 5 bases separated the two germline ends. The germline V gene encodes CDR1 SGHVS and CDR2 FNYEAQ. CDR3 length: 12 amino acids. The CDR3: CASSFQDSPLHF. The DNA for the CDR3 is TGTGCCAGCAGCTTTCAGGATTCACCCCTCCACTTT.

This rearrangement joins TRBV18 to TRBJ2-5, with D perhaps assigned TRBD1 or TRBD2 (5 bases each). Germline V gene sequence: CDR1 KGHSH, CDR2 LQKENI. The CDR3 runs 13 residues. Trimming removed 6 bases at V and 4 bases at J, with 12 bases between. The CDR3 nucleotides read TGTGCCAGCTCGACGACGGGGCGAGAGACCCAGTACTTC. Protein: CASSTTGRETQYF.

The chain couples TRBV29-1 to TRBJ2-7, with TRBD1 matching 7 bases. V shed 4 bases, J shed 2 bases, and the junction held 8 bases outside the gene matches. CDR3 length equals 14 residues. CDR1 is SQVTM, CDR2 ANQGSEA, per germline. The CDR3 reads CSVGMGQPPYEQYF. CDR3 coding DNA: TGCAGCGTTGGTATGGGACAGCCTCCCTACGAGCAGTACTTC.

V gene TRBV11-2 combines with J gene TRBJ2-1, with a tentative D call TRBD2 (7 bases). The CDR3 is 15 amino acids. V was shortened by 2 bases and J by 9 bases, with 17 bases between the two germline ends. In germline, CDR1 is SGHAT, CDR2 FQNNGV. The CDR3 nucleotides are TGTGCCAGCAGCTTATCACGGGGGGCGAGAGGTGAGCAGTTCTTC. Its protein product is CASSLSRGARGEQFF.

The chain uses TRBV4-1 and TRBJ1-2, with TRBD1 as a possible D gene (6 bases). Germline CDR1 and CDR2: MGHRA and YSYEKL. The V end was cut by 4 bases, the J end by 5 bases, with 20 bases between. This CDR3 has 16 residues. Here the CDR3 reads CASSPATTGRRYGYTF. In DNA, the CDR3 is TGCGCCAGCAGCCCGGCTACTACAGGGAGGAGGTATGGCTACACCTTC.

The genes are TRBV5-5 and TRBJ2-3; 13 bases fit TRBD2. The CDR3 is 16 amino acids. Germline CDR1 is SGHKS and CDR2 is YYEKEE (reference sequence). The trim removed 4 bases at V and 6 bases at J, leaving 8 bases unmatched. DNA of the CDR3: TGTGCCAGCAGCCCCCTCACTAGCGGGGGGGCGGATACGCAGTATTTT. Translated, it gives CASSPLTSGGADTQYF.

The rearrangement joins TRBV28 to TRBJ1-1; TRBD1 matches at 7 bases. Germline V gene lookup returns CDR1 MDHEN and CDR2 SYDVKM. The CDR3 totals 15 residues. V was clipped by 6 bases and J by 3 bases; unmatched bases: 10. Written as DNA, the CDR3 is TGTGCCAGCAGGGAAGGGGGCAATTTGGACACTGAAGCTTTCTTT. Its translation is CASREGGNLDTEAFF.

CDR3 amino acids: CASSPSGGRYEQYF. CDR3 in DNA: TGTGCCAGCTCACCGTCAGGGGGGCGGTACGAGCAGTACTTC. The chain employs TRBV18 and TRBJ2-7; D is perhaps TRBD1 (7 bases). The CDR3 contains 14 residues. Germline V gene sequence: CDR1 KGHSH, CDR2 LQKENI. V dropped 3 bases and J dropped 4 bases, with 13 bases sitting between them.

In this sample, this clone turned up a few times. The chain uses TRBV7-2 and TRBJ2-7; D ambiguous. V was trimmed by 2 bases and J by 4 bases, leaving 9 bases between them. Per germline, CDR1 SGHTA and CDR2 FQGNSA. This CDR3 has 13 amino acids. DNA of the CDR3: TGTGCCAGCAGCTTAAGTCCTGGTTACGAGCAGTACTTC. This gives the protein CASSLSPGYEQYF.

J is TRBJ2-5 and V is TRBV5-1; possible D gene TRBD1, 6 bases. Germline loops: CDR1 SGHRS, CDR2 YFSETQ. This CDR3 has 16 residues. Trimming took 0 bases from V and 5 from J, leaving 17 bases between them. Here the CDR3 DNA reads TGCGCCAGCAGCTTGGAACGGGTAGGGGGTACGGAGACCCAGTACTTC. The encoded protein is CASSLERVGGTETQYF. The full variable domain, with the rest looked up from reference TRBV5-1 and TRBJ2-5, is KAGVTQTPRYLIKTRGQQVTLSCSPISGHRSVSWYQQTPGQGLQFLFEYFSETQRNKGNFPGRFSGRQFSNSRSEMNVSTLELGDSALYLCASSLERVGGTETQYFGPGTRLLVL.

This clone was counted only a few times. This chain joins TRBV7-2 and TRBJ2-7; tentative D call: TRBD1 (5 bases). Germline CDR1 SGHTA, CDR2 FQGNSA. The CDR3 consists of 16 residues. V gave up 3 bases and J gave up 0 bases, with 15 bases separating them. This CDR3 reads CASSLETARSSYEQYF. Written as DNA, the CDR3 is TGTGCCAGCAGCTTGGAGACAGCGCGGAGCTCCTACGAGCAGTACTTC.

The chain employs TRBV29-1 and TRBJ2-7, with TRBD2 matching over 8 bases. CDR3 length: 12 residues. CDR1 SQVTM and CDR2 ANQGSEA come from the germline V gene. CDR3 in DNA: TGCTCGGGGGGGCGAACGAAAGGGGAGCAGTACTTC. This gives the protein CSGGRTKGEQYF.

The sample holds a few counts of this clone. V gene TRBV5-1 combines with J gene TRBJ2-2; D might be TRBD1 (6 bases). Germline assignment: CDR1 SGHRS and CDR2 YFSETQ. The CDR3 length is 14 residues. Between the trimmed V and J ends, which lost 5 bases and 1 base, there was a span of 9 bases. CDR3 sequence: CASRETGNTGELFF. DNA of the CDR3: TGCGCCAGCAGAGAGACAGGGAACACCGGGGAGCTGTTTTTT.

This clone was seen more than once but under ten times. This rearrangement joins TRBV7-9 to TRBJ2-7, with TRBD1 identical over 9 bases. With V trimmed by 0 bases and J by 1 base, 4 bases remained unmatched. CDR3 length: 16 amino acids. Germline V gives CDR1 SEHNR, CDR2 FQNEAQ (reference sequence). The CDR3 region is CASSLARGQGSYEQYF. DNA of the CDR3: TGTGCCAGCAGCTTAGCGAGGGGACAGGGTTCCTACGAGCAGTACTTC.

The chain links TRBV7-2 to TRBJ2-5, with D hard to call. CDR3 size: 14 residues. The germline V and J ends were trimmed by 2 bases and 2 bases, with 9 bases remaining between them. Germline V gene lookup returns CDR1 SGHTA and CDR2 FQGNSA. The CDR3 protein is CASSLRAFQETQYF. CDR3 bases: TGTGCCAGCAGCTTAAGGGCATTTCAAGAGACCCAGTACTTC.

The V and J genes are TRBV28 and TRBJ2-3; 11 nucleotides line up with TRBD1. The V segment lost 7 bases and the J segment 4 bases; nucleotides outside the gene matches: 7. Germline V CDR1 and CDR2: MDHEN, SYDVKM. CDR3 length: 15 amino acids. The CDR3 loop is CASTPPGQGADTQYF. The CDR3, as DNA: TGTGCCAGCACTCCGCCGGGACAGGGGGCAGATACGCAGTATTTT. The full variable domain, completed using reference TRBV28 and TRBJ2-3, is DVKVTQSSRYLVKRTGEKVFLECVQDMDHENMFWYRQDPGLGLRLIYFSYDVKMKEKGDIPEGYSVSREKKERFSLILESASTNQTSMYLCASTPPGQGADTQYFGPGTRLTVL.

The gene calls are TRBV6-6 and TRBJ1-1; D not resolved. With 0 bases removed from V and 11 bases from J, the gap between germline ends came to 10 bases. Germline V gene sequence: CDR1 MNHNY, CDR2 SVGAGI (reference sequence). This CDR3 is built from 12 residues. This CDR3 is CASSYSGIEAFF. CDR3 DNA: TGTGCCAGCAGTTACTCGGGGATTGAGGCTTTCTTT.